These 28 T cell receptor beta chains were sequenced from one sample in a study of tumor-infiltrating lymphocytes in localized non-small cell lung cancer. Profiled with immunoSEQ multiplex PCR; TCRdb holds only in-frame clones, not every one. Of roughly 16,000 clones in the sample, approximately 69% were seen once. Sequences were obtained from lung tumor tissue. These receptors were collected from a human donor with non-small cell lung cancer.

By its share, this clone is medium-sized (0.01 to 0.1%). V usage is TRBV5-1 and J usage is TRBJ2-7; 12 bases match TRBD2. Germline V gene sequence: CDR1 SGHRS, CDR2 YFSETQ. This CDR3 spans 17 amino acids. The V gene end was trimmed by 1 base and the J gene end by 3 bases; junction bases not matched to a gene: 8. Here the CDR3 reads CASSLWARLAGDYEQYF. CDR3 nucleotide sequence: TGCGCCAGCAGCTTGTGGGCTAGACTAGCGGGAGACTACGAGCAGTACTTC.

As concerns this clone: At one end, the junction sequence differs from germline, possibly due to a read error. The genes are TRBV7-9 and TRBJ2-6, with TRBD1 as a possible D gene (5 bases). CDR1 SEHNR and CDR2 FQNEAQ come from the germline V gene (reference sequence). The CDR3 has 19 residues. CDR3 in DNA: TGTGCCAGAAGCTTAGCTATTCAGGGTTCACTCTCTGGGGCCAACGTCCTGACTTTC. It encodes CARSLAIQGSLSGANVLTF.

The CDR3 sequence: CASSQDRAGGGYTF. CDR3 nucleotide sequence: TGCGCCAGCAGCCAAGATCGGGCGGGTGGTGGCTACACCTTC. The chain links TRBV4-3 to TRBJ1-2; D unresolved. The CDR3 loop spans 14 amino acids. V was pared by 0 bases and J by 7 bases, with 12 bases between. Looked up from germline, CDR1 is LGHNA and CDR2 is YSLEER.

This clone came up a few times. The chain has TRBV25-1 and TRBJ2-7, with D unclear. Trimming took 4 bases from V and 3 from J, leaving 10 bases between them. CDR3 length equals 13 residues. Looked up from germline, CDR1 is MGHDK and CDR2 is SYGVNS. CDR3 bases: TGTGCCAGCAGTGCCAGCCTAGGCTACGAGCAGTACTTC. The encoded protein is CASSASLGYEQYF.

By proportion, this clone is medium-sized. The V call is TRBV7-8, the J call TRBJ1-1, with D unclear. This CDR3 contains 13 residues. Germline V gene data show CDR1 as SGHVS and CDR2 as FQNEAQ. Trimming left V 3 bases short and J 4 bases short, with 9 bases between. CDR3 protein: CASSFSIGTEAFF. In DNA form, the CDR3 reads TGTGCCAGCAGCTTTTCGATTGGCACTGAAGCTTTCTTT.

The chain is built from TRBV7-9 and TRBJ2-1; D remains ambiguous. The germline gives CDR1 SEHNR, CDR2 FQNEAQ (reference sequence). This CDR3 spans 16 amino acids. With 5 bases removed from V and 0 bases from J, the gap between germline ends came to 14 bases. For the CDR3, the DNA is TGTGCCAGCAGCCGCACGATGGGGTCCTCCTACAATGAGCAGTTCTTC. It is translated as CASSRTMGSSYNEQFF.

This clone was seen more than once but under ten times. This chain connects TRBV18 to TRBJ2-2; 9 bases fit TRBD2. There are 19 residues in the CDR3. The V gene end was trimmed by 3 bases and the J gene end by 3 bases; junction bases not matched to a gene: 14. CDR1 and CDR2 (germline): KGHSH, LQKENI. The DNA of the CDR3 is TGTGCCAGCTCACCGGCCCTAGCGGGGCCCCTCTTAGACACCGGGGAGCTGTTTTTT. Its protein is CASSPALAGPLLDTGELFF.

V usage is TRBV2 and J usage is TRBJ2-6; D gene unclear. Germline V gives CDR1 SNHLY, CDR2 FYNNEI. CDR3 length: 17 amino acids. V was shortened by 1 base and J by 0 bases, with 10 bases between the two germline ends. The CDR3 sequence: CASSEGLGYSGANVLTF. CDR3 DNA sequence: TGTGCCAGCAGTGAAGGGTTGGGGTACTCTGGGGCCAACGTCCTGACTTTC.

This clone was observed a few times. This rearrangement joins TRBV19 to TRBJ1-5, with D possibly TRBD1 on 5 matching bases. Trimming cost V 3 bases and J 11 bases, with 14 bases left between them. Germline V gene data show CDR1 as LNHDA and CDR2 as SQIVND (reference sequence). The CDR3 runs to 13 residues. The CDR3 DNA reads TGTGCCAGTAGTATTGGGCAGGGAGGTTCCCAGCATTTT. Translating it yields CASSIGQGGSQHF.

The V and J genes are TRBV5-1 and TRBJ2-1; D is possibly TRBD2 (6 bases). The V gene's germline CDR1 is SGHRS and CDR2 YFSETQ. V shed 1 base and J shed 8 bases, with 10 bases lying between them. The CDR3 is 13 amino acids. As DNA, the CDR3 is TGCGCCAGCAGCTTGCGGCGGGACGATGAGCAGTTCTTC. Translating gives CASSLRRDDEQFF. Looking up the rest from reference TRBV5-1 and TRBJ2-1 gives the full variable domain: KAGVTQTPRYLIKTRGQQVTLSCSPISGHRSVSWYQQTPGQGLQFLFEYFSETQRNKGNFPGRFSGRQFSNSRSEMNVSTLELGDSALYLCASSLRRDDEQFFGPGTRLTVL.

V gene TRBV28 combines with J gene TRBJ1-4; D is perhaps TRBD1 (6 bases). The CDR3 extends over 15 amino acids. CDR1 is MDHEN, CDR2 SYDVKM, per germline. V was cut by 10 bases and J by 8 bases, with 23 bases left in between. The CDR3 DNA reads TGTGCCACCTTCTCGACAGGCAATGGTGGAGAAAAACTGTTTTTT. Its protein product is CATFSTGNGGEKLFF.

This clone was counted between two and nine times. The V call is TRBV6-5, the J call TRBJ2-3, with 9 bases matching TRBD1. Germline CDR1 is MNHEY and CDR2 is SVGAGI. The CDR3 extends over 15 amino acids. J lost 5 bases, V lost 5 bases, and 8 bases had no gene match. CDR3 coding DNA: TGTGCCAGCAGTATACAGGGACAGGGAGGAGATACGCAGTATTTT. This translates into CASSIQGQGGDTQYF.

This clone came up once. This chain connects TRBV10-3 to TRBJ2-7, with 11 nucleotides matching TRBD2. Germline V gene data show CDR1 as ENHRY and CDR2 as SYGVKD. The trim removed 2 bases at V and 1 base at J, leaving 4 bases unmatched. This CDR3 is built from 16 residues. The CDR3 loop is CAISEVTSGKSYEQYF. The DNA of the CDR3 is TGTGCCATCAGTGAGGTGACTAGCGGGAAATCCTACGAGCAGTACTTC.

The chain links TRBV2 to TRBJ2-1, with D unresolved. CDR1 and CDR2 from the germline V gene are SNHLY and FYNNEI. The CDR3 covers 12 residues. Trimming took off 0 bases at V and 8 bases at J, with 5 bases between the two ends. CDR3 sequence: CASSEAWDEQFF. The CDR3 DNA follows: TGTGCCAGCAGTGAAGCTTGGGATGAGCAGTTCTTC.

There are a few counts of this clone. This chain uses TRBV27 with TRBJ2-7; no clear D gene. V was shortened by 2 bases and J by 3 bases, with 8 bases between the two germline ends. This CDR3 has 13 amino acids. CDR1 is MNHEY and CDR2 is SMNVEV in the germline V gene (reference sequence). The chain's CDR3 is CASSLNPLYEQYF. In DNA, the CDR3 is TGTGCCAGCAGTTTAAATCCCCTCTACGAGCAGTACTTC.

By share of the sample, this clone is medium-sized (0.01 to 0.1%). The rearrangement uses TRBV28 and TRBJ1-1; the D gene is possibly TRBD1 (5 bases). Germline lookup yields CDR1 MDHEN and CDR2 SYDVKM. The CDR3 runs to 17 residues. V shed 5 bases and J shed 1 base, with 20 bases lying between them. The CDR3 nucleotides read TGTGCCAGCAGTCCAATCACCGCTTCAAGGGGGAACACTGAAGCTTTCTTT. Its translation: CASSPITASRGNTEAFF. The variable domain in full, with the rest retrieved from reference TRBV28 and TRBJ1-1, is DVKVTQSSRYLVKRTGEKVFLECVQDMDHENMFWYRQDPGLGLRLIYFSYDVKMKEKGDIPEGYSVSREKKERFSLILESASTNQTSMYLCASSPITASRGNTEAFFGQGTRLTVV.

The CDR3 DNA reads TGTGCCTGGAGGGGGGGGGCGATTGGCAATGAGCAGTTCTTC. This sequence encodes CAWRGGAIGNEQFF. The chain has TRBV30 and TRBJ2-1; a weak D match, TRBD2 (7 bases). CDR3 size: 14 residues. V lost 3 bases to trimming and J lost 6 bases, with 15 bases between them. From germline, CDR1 is GTSNPN and CDR2 SVGIG (reference sequence).

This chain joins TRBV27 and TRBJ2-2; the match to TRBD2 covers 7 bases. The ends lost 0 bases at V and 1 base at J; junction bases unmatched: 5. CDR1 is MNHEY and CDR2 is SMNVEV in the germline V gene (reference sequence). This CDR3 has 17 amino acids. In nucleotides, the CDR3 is TGTGCCAGCAGTTTATCCGAGACTAGCCTGAACACCGGGGAGCTGTTTTTT. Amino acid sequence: CASSLSETSLNTGELFF.

The DNA of the CDR3 is TGTGCCAGCTCACGAGAACCGGACTACGAGCAGTACTTC. The encoded protein is CASSREPDYEQYF. The V call is TRBV18, the J call TRBJ2-7; no definite D call. The V gene's germline CDR1 is KGHSH and CDR2 LQKENI. The V and J ends lost 4 bases and 3 bases respectively, with 10 bases between them. This CDR3 is built from 13 residues.

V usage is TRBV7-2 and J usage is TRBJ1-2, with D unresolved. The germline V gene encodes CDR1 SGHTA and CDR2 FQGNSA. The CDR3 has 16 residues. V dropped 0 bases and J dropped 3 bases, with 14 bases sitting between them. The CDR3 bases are TGTGCCAGCAGCTTAGCCAGTACACAGACCCACTATGGCTACACCTTC. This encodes CASSLASTQTHYGYTF.

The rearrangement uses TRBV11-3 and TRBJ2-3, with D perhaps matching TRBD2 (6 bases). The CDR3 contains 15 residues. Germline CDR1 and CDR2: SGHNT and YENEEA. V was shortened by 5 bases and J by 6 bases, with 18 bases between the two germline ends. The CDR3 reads CASSQGLALLDTQYF. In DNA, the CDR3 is TGTGCCAGCAGCCAGGGACTGGCTTTATTGGATACGCAGTATTTT.

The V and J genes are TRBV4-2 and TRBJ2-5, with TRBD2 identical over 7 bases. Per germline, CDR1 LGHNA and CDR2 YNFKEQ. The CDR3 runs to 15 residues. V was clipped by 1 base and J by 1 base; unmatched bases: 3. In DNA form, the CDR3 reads TGTGCCAGCAGCCAAGTGTCTAGCGGCCAAGAGACCCAGTACTTC. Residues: CASSQVSSGQETQYF.

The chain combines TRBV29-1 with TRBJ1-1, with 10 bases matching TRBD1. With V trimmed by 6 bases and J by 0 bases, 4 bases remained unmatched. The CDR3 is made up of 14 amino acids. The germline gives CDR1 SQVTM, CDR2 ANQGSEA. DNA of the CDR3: TGCAGCGTCCGGGACAGGGGCTTGAACACTGAAGCTTTCTTT. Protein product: CSVRDRGLNTEAFF.

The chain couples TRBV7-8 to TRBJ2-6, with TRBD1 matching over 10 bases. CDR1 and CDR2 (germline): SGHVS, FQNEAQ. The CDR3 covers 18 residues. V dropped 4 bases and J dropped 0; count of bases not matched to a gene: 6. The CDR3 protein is CASSSRDRGLSGANVLTF. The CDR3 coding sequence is TGTGCCAGCAGCTCCCGGGACAGGGGACTCTCTGGGGCCAACGTCCTGACTTTC.

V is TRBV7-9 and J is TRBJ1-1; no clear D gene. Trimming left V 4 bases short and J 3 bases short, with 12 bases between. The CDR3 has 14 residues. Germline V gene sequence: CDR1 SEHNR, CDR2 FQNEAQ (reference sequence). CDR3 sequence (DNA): TGTGCCAGCAGCTCAGCACAGCACTACACTGAAGCTTTCTTT. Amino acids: CASSSAQHYTEAFF. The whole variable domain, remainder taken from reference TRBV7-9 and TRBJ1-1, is DTGVSQNPRHKITKRGQNVTFRCDPISEHNRLYWYRQTLGQGPEFLTYFQNEAQLEKSRLLSDRFSAERPKGSFSTLEIQRTEQGDSAMYLCASSSAQHYTEAFFGQGTRLTVV.

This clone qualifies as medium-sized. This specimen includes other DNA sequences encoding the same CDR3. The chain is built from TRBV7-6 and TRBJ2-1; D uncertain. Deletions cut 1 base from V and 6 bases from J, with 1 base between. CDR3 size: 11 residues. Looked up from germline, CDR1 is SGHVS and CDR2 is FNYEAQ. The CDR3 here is CASSLGNEQFF. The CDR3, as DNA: TGTGCCAGCAGCTTAGGCAATGAGCAGTTCTTC.

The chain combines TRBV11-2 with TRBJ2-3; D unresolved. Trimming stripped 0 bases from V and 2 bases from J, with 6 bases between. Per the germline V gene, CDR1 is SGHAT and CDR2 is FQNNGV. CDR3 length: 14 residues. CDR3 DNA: TGTGCCAGCAGCTTAGATCTTTTCACAGATACGCAGTATTTT. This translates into CASSLDLFTDTQYF.

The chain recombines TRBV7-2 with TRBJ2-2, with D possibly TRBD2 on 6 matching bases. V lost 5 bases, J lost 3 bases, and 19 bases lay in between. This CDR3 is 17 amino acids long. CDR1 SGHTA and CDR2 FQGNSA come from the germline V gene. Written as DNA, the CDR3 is TGTGCCAGCAGCCCCGTCGCCGGGACTGCATACACCGGGGAGCTGTTTTTT. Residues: CASSPVAGTAYTGELFF. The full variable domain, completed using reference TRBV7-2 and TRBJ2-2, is GAGVSQSPSNKVTEKGKDVELRCDPISGHTALYWYRQSLGQGLEFLIYFQGNSAPDKSGLPSDRFSAERTGGSVSTLTIQRTQQEDSAVYLCASSPVAGTAYTGELFFGEGSRLTVL.